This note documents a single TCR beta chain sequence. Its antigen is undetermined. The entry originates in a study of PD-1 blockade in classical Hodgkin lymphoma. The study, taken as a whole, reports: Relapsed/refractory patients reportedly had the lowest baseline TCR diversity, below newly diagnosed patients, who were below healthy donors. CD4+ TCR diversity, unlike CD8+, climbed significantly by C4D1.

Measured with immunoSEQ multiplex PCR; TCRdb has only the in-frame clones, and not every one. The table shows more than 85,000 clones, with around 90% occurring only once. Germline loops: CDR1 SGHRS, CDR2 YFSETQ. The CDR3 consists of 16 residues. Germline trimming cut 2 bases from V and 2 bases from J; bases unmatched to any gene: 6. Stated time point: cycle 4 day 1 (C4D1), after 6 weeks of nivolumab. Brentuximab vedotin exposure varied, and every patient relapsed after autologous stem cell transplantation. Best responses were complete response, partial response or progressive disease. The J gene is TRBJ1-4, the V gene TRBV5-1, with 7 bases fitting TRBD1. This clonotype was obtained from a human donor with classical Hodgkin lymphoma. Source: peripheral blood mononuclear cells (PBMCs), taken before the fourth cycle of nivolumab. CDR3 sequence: CASSFGAGGTNEKLFF. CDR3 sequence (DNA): TGCGCCAGCAGCTTCGGGGCAGGGGGTACTAATGAAAAACTGTTTTTT.